This T cell receptor beta chain stems from a study of blood T cell repertoires in COVID-19. TCRdb keeps only in-frame clones here, not all; method: immunoSEQ multiplex PCR. The sample holds about 190,000 clones; around 79% are singletons and the top ten take roughly 12%. The CDR3 loop spans 16 amino acids. Deletions cut 4 bases from V and 2 bases from J, with 18 bases between. The germline CDR1 and CDR2 sequences are LGHNA and YNFKEQ. The chain couples TRBV4-2 to TRBJ2-7; TRBD2 is a possible D gene (6 bases). The TCR was taken from a middle-aged man who had recovered from COVID-19. Sequenced material: peripheral blood. The CDR3 here is CASSLRSGERPYEQYF. In nucleotides, the CDR3 is TGTGCCAGCAGCCTCCGCTCGGGGGAGCGGCCCTACGAGCAGTACTTC.